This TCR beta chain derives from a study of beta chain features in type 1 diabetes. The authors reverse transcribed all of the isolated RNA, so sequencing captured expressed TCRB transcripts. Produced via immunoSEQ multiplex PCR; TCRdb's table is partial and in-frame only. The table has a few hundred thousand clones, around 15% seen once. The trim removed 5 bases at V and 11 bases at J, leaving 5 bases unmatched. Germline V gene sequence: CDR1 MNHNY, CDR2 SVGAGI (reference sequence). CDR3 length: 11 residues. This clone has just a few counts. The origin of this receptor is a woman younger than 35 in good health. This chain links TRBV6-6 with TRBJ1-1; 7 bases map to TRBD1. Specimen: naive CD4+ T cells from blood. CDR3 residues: CASSTGVWAFF. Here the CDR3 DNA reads TGTGCCAGCAGTACAGGGGTATGGGCTTTCTTT.